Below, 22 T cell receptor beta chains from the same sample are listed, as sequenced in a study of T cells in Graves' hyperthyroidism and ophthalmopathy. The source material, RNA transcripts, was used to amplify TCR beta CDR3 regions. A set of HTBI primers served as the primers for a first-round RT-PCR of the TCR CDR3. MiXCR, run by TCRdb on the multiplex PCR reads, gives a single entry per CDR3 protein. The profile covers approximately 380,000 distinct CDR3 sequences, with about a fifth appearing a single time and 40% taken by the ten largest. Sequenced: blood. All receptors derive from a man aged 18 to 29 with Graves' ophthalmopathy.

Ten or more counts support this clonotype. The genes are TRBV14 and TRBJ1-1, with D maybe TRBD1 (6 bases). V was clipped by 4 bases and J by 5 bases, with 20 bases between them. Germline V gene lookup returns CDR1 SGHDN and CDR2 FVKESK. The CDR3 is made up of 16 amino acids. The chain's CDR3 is CASSPHQGQGRTEAFF. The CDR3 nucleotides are TGTGCCAGCAGCCCTCACCAGGGGCAGGGTCGAACTGAAGCTTTCTTT.

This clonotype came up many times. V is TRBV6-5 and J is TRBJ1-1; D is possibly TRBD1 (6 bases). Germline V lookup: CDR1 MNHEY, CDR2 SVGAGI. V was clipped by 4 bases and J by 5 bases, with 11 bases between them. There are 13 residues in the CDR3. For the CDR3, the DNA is TGTGCCAGCAGTTTGGGGGCGAGAACTGAAGCTTTCTTT. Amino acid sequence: CASSLGARTEAFF.

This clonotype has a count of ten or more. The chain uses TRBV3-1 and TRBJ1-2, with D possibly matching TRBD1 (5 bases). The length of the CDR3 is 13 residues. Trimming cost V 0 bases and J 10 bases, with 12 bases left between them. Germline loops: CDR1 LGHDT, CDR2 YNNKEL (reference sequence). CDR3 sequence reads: CASSQDRGGFYTF. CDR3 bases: TGTGCCAGCAGCCAAGATCGGGGCGGTTTCTACACCTTC.

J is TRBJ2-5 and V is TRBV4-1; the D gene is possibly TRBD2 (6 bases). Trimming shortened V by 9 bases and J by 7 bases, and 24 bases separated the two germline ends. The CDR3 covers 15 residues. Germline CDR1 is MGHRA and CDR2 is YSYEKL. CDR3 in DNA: TGCGCCAGTCGCCGGGTAGCGGCGCCGTTGGGGACCCAGTACTTC. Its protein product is CASRRVAAPLGTQYF.

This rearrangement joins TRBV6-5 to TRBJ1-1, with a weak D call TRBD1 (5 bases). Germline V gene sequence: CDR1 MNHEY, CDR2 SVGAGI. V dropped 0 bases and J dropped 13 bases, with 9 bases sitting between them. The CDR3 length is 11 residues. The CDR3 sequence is CASSYSRDVFF. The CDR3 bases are TGTGCCAGCAGTTACTCCCGGGACGTTTTCTTT.

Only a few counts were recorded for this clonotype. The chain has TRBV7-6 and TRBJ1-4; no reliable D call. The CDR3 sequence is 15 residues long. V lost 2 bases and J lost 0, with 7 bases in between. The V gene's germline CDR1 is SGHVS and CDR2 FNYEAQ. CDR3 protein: CASSLTEATNEKLFF. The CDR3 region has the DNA TGTGCCAGCAGCTTAACAGAGGCAACTAATGAAAAACTGTTTTTT.

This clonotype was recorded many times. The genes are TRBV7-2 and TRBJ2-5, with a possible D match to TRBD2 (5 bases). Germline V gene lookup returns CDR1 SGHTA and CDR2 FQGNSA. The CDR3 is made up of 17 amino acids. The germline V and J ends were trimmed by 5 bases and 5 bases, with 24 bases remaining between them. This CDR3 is CASSHTLDPSRGETQYF. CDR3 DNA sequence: TGTGCCAGCAGCCACACACTAGACCCTTCAAGAGGGGAGACCCAGTACTTC.

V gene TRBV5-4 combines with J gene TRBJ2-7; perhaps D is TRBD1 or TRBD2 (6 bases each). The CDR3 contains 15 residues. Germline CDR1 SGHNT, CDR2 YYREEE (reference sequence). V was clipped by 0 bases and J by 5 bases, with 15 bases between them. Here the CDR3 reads CASSLARGAEDEQYF. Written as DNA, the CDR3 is TGTGCCAGCAGCTTGGCAAGGGGGGCTGAAGACGAGCAGTACTTC.

This CDR3 is CASSEAFSGANVLTF. The CDR3 bases are TGTGCCAGCAGTGAGGCTTTCTCTGGGGCCAACGTCCTGACTTTC. The V gene is TRBV6-1, the J gene TRBJ2-6; D is unclear. Germline CDR1 is MNHNS and CDR2 is SASEGT. Deletions cut 3 bases from V and 0 bases from J, with 6 bases between. The CDR3 runs 15 residues.

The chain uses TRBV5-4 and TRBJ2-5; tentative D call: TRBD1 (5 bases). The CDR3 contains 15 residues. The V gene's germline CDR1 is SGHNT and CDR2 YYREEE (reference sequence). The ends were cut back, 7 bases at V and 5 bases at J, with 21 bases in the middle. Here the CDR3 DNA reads TGTGCCAGCGGCCCAGGTGGGGCAGAAGGGGAGACCCAGTACTTC. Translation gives CASGPGGAEGETQYF.

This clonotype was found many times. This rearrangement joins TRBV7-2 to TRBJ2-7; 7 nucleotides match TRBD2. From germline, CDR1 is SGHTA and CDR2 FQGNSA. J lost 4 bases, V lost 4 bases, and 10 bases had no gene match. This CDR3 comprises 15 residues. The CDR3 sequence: CASSSRGGSGYEQYF. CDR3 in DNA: TGTGCCAGCAGCTCCCGGGGAGGGTCAGGGTACGAGCAGTACTTC.

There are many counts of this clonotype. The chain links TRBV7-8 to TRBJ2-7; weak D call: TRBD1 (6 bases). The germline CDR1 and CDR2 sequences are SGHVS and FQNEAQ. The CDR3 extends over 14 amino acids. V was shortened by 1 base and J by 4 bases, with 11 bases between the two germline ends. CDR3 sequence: CASSLGQVYYEQYF. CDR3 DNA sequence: TGTGCCAGCAGCTTAGGACAGGTGTATTACGAGCAGTACTTC.

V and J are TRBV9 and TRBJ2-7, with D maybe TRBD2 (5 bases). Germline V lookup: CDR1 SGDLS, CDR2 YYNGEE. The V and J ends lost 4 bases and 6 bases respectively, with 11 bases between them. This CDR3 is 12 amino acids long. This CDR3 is CASSSDSAEQYF. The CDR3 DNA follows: TGTGCCAGCAGCTCGGACTCGGCCGAGCAGTACTTC.

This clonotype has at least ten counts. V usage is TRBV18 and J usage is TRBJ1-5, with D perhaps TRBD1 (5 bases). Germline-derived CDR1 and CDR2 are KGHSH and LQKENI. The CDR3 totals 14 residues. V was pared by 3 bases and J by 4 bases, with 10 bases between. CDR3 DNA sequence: TGTGCCAGCTCACCCCGGGACTCAAATCAGCCCCAGCATTTT. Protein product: CASSPRDSNQPQHF.

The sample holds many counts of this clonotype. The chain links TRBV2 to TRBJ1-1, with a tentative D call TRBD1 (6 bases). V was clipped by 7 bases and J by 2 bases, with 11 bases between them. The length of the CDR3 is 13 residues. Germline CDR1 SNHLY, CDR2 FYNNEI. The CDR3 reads CASKQDSNTEAFF. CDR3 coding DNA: TGTGCCAGCAAACAGGACAGTAACACTGAAGCTTTCTTT.

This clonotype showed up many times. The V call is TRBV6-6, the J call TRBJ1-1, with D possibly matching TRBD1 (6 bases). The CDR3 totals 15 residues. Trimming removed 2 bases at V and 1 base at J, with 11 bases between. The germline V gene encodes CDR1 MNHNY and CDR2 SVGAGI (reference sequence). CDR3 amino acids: CASSYSSGANTEAFF. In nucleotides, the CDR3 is TGTGCCAGCAGTTACAGTTCAGGGGCGAACACTGAAGCTTTCTTT.

The CDR3 here is CASSYSPPDPGNTIYF. The CDR3 DNA follows: TGTGCCAGCAGTTACTCGCCCCCTGACCCTGGAAACACCATATATTTT. This chain connects TRBV6-6 to TRBJ1-3; no clear D. With 0 bases removed from V and 2 bases from J, the gap between germline ends came to 11 bases. Germline V CDR1 and CDR2: MNHNY, SVGAGI (reference sequence). The CDR3 has 16 amino acids.

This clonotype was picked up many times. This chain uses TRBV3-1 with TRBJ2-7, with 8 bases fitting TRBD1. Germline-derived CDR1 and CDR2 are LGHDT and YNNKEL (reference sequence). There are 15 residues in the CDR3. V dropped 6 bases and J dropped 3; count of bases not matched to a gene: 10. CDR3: CASRLTGTGLYEQYF. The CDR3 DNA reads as TGTGCCAGCAGGCTCACCGGGACAGGTCTCTACGAGCAGTACTTC.

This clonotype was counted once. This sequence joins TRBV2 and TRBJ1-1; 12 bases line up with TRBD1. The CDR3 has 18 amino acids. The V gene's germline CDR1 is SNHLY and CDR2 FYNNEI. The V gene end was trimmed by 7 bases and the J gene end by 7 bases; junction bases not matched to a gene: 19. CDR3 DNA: TGTGCCAGCATTGGCGGGGGGGCCCACCGGGACAGGGGGCTTGAAGCTTTCTTT. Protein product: CASIGGGAHRDRGLEAFF.

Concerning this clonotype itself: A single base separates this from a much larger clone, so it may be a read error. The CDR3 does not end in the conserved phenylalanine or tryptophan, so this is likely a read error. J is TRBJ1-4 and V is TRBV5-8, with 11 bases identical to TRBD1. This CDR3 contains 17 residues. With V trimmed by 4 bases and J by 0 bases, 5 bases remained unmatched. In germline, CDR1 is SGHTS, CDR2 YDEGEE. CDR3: CASSRGQGASTNEKLFS. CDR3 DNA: TGTGCCAGCAGCCGTGGACAGGGGGCTTCAACTAATGAAAAACTGTTTTCT.

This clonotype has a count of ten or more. The CDR3 here is CASSLVARLAGGYNEQFF. In DNA, the CDR3 is TGTGCCAGCAGCTTAGTAGCCCGACTAGCGGGGGGTTACAATGAGCAGTTCTTC. J is TRBJ2-1 and V is TRBV11-2; 13 bases line up with TRBD2. V lost 1 base, J lost 4 bases, and 7 bases stayed unmatched. The germline gives CDR1 SGHAT, CDR2 FQNNGV. CDR3 length equals 18 residues.

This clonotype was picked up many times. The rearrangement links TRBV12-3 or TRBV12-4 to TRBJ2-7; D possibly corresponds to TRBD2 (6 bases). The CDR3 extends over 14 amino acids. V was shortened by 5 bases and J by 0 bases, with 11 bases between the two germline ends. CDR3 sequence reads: CASSPWRDSYEQYF. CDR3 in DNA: TGTGCCAGCAGTCCGTGGAGGGACTCCTACGAGCAGTACTTC.